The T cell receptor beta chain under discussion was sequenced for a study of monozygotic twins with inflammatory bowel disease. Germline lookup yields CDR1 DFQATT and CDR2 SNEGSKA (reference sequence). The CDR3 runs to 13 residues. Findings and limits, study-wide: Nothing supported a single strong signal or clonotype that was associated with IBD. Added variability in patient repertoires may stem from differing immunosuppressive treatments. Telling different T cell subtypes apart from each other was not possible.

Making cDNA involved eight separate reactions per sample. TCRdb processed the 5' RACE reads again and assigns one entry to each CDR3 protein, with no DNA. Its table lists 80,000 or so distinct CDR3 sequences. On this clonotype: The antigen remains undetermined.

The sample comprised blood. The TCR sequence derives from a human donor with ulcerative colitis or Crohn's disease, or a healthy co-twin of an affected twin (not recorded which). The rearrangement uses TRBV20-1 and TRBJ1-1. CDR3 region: CSARPTTNTEAFF.